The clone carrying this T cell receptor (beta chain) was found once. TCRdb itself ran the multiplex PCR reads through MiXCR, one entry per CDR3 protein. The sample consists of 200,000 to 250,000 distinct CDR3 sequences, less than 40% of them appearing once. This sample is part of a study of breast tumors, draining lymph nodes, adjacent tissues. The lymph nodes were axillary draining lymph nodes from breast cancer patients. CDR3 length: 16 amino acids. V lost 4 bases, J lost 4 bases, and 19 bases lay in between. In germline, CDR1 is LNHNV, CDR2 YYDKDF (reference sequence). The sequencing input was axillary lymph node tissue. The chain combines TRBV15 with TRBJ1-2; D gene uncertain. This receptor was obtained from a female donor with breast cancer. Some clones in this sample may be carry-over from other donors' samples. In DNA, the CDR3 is TGTGCCACCAGCACAGAAACGCGGACGGAGAGCTATGGCTACACCTTC. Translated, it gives CATSTETRTESYGYTF. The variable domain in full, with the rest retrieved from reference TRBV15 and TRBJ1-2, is DAMVIQNPRYQVTQFGKPVTLSCSQTLNHNVMYWYQQKSSQAPKLLFHYYDKDFNNEADTPDNFQSRRPNTSFCFLDIRSPGLGDTAMYLCATSTETRTESYGYTFGSGTRLTVV.